The 10 T cell receptor beta chains below were found in one sample sequenced in a study of cytomegalovirus exposure and HLA in healthy donors. The PCR employed 60 Vbeta primers together with 13 Jbeta primers. Sequencing was performed with immunoSEQ multiplex PCR; in TCRdb, only in-frame clones are kept and a portion is missing. The sample contains around 210,000 clones, 79% of which appear only once. Sequencing used PBMCs. These receptors all come from a man aged 45-65 years in good health and CMV-seronegative.

The chain recombines TRBV2 with TRBJ2-7; 12 bases match TRBD2. CDR1 SNHLY and CDR2 FYNNEI come from the germline V gene. With V trimmed by 6 bases and J by 7 bases, 4 bases remained unmatched. This CDR3 contains 13 residues. The CDR3 coding sequence is TGTGCCAGCAGGACTAGCGGGAGTGGTGAGCAGTACTTC. Amino acid sequence: CASRTSGSGEQYF.

J is TRBJ2-7 and V is TRBV6-6; D gene uncertain. Germline V gene lookup returns CDR1 MNHNY and CDR2 SVGAGI (reference sequence). This CDR3 has 13 residues. V was clipped by 0 bases and J by 4 bases, with 7 bases between them. CDR3 region: CASSYSNLYEQYF. In DNA form, the CDR3 reads TGTGCCAGCAGTTACTCGAACTTATACGAGCAGTACTTC.

This clone was recorded many times. J is TRBJ2-7 and V is TRBV7-6; 9 bases align to TRBD2. V lost 2 bases, J lost 0 bases, and 2 bases stayed unmatched. The CDR3 runs 15 residues. CDR1 is SGHVS, CDR2 FNYEAQ, per germline. In DNA form, the CDR3 reads TGTGCCAGCAGCTTAAGCGGGAGGCGCTCCTACGAGCAGTACTTC. It translates to CASSLSGRRSYEQYF.

The V call is TRBV7-6, the J call TRBJ2-7; TRBD1 agrees at 7 bases. Germline CDR1 and CDR2: SGHVS and FNYEAQ. After removal of 5 bases from V and 6 bases from J, the junction contained 10 bases not matched to a gene. CDR3 length: 14 amino acids. The CDR3 spells CASSPSGTELEQYF. CDR3 sequence (DNA): TGTGCCAGCAGCCCAAGTGGGACAGAACTCGAGCAGTACTTC.

This clone was found once. V gene TRBV19 combines with J gene TRBJ2-1, with D possibly being TRBD1 (5 bases). V dropped 7 bases and J dropped 2 bases, with 12 bases sitting between them. Germline assignment: CDR1 LNHDA and CDR2 SQIVND (reference sequence). The CDR3 consists of 14 residues. CDR3 amino acids: CASKDSPPYNEQFF. The CDR3 nucleotides read TGTGCCAGTAAAGACAGTCCCCCCTACAATGAGCAGTTCTTC.

CDR3 nucleotide sequence: TGTGCCAGCAGCTTAGATTTGGGGCGCGAGCAGTACTTC. It encodes CASSLDLGREQYF. The V and J genes are TRBV11-2 and TRBJ2-7; possibly TRBD1 for D (5 bases). The germline V gene encodes CDR1 SGHAT and CDR2 FQNNGV. CDR3 length: 13 residues. V was clipped by 0 bases and J by 6 bases, with 9 bases between them.

The rearrangement uses TRBV9 and TRBJ2-5, with a weak D call TRBD2 (6 bases). The assigned J gene may be wrong: the sequence end matches TRBJ2-7 better. The CDR3 has 12 residues. In germline, CDR1 is SGDLS, CDR2 YYNGEE. For the CDR3, the DNA is TGTGCCAGCAGGGACTACTCCTACGAGCAGTACTTC. Protein product: CASRDYSYEQYF.

The chain employs TRBV12-5 and TRBJ1-5; possibly TRBD1 for D (5 bases). Germline-derived CDR1 and CDR2 are LGHNT and FRNRAP. The ends were cut back, 8 bases at V and 1 base at J, with 24 bases in the middle. The CDR3 runs 18 residues. The CDR3 sequence: CASQIPRVTLTSNQPQHF. For the CDR3, the DNA is TGTGCTAGTCAAATACCCAGGGTAACTCTGACAAGCAATCAGCCCCAGCATTTT.

The chain recombines TRBV18 with TRBJ2-6, with unresolved D. Germline-derived CDR1 and CDR2 are KGHSH and LQKENI. The germline V and J ends were trimmed by 2 bases and 0 bases, with 8 bases remaining between them. CDR3 length: 16 residues. The CDR3 here is CASSPITGSGANVLTF. The CDR3 region has the DNA TGTGCCAGCTCACCAATCACGGGCTCTGGGGCCAACGTCCTGACTTTC.

The rearrangement links TRBV11-2 to TRBJ1-2; the D is unclear. Trimming removed 6 bases from V and 4 bases from J, with 12 bases in between. CDR1 is SGHAT and CDR2 is FQNNGV in the germline V gene. This CDR3 contains 13 residues. CDR3 coding DNA: TGTGCCAGCAGTCGGTCCCTTTTCTATGGCTACACCTTC. Its translation is CASSRSLFYGYTF.